The rows below give T cell receptor beta chains drawn from one sample of a study of breast tumors, draining lymph nodes, adjacent tissues. MiXCR, run by TCRdb on the multiplex PCR reads, gives a single entry per CDR3 protein. Counted here are approximately 23,000 distinct CDR3 sequences, 68% occurring once; the ten biggest clones make up roughly a quarter. The sequenced sample was tumor-adjacent breast tissue. These receptors were obtained from a female donor with breast cancer. Some clones in this sample may be carry-over from other donors' samples. CDR3s include the opening cysteine and the closing phenylalanine or tryptophan.

j_call,v_call,cdr3_aa
TRBJ2-3,TRBV12-3/TRBV12-4,CASTGAGAGKGTDTQYF
TRBJ2-7,TRBV5-1,CASSLADRLEQYF
TRBJ2-1,TRBV27,CASSLVTSRVHEQFF
TRBJ1-6,TRBV5-8,CASSSYDRAVSPLHF
TRBJ1-2,TRBV12-3/TRBV12-4,CATTGTYGYTF
TRBJ2-1,TRBV3-1,CASSHYNEQFF
TRBJ2-7,TRBV5-8,CASSLSSYEQYF
TRBJ1-2,TRBV19,CASTPKRGPNYGYTF
TRBJ1-6,TRBV7-3,CASSLSGSYNSPLHF
TRBJ2-5,TRBV20-1,CSASDRGETQYF
TRBJ2-1,TRBV11-3,CASGTHRGEQFF
TRBJ2-7,TRBV7-6,CASSPGTEPYEQYF
TRBJ1-3,TRBV19,CASGRDSSGNTIYF
TRBJ2-3,TRBV10-3,CAISLGLPSGDTQYF
TRBJ1-6,TRBV25-1,CASTHRGKSPLHF
TRBJ2-3,TRBV9,CASSGVSDTQYF
TRBJ2-2,TRBV25-1,CASREGQGAGGELFF
TRBJ2-1,TRBV7-2,CASSLARTSNEQFF
TRBJ2-3,TRBV28,CASTRYQLAEDTDTQYF
TRBJ2-1,TRBV7-2,CASSPRGGSRYNEQFF
TRBJ2-1,TRBV9,CASRGVAIEQFF
TRBJ1-2,TRBV12-3/TRBV12-4,CASSLSMGGSYGYTF
TRBJ2-7,TRBV11-2,CASSFRFRPGGPYEQYF
TRBJ2-2,TRBV2,CASSGQGRLSNTGELFF
TRBJ2-5,TRBV6-1,CASFRTREETQYF
TRBJ2-7,TRBV27,CASSLTSGRASTYEQYF
TRBJ2-1,TRBV7-2,CASSSFGTGGYEQFF
TRBJ2-7,TRBV4-1,CASSQDPGGGNEQYF
TRBJ1-5,TRBV20-1,CSARDAQGGNQPQHF
TRBJ2-7,TRBV20-1,CSASEVSEQYF
TRBJ2-7,TRBV10-3,CAIRGAADTIYEQYF
TRBJ1-6,TRBV2,CASGSHSSPLHF
TRBJ2-6,TRBV20-1,CSANIFSGANVLTF
TRBJ2-7,TRBV5-1,CASSRSRDRTEQYF
TRBJ2-7,TRBV20-1,CSARWIAGTYEQYF
TRBJ2-2,TRBV19,CATRTTGTGGTGELFF
TRBJ2-1,TRBV20-1,CSGSGGENEQFF
TRBJ2-1,TRBV7-2,CASSLVGQGPLNEQFF